Below, 14 T cell receptor beta chains from the same sample are listed, as sequenced in a study of spatial heterogeneity in lung cancer. Sample time point: blood at routine non-recurrence follow-up after resection. In TCRdb, the 5' RACE reads were re-called with MiXCR into one record per CDR3 protein. The sample lists more than 75,000 distinct CDR3 sequences, just under 20% occurring once. The material was PBMCs, obtained at follow-up. These receptor sequences come from a male donor with early-stage non-small cell lung cancer.

This chain joins TRBV30 and TRBJ2-4; D may match TRBD1 or TRBD2 (6 bases each). CDR1 is GTSNPN, CDR2 SVGIG, per germline (reference sequence). This CDR3 comprises 14 residues. The V end was cut by 0 bases, the J end by 2 bases, with 8 bases between. The CDR3, as DNA: TGTGCCTGGAGTGTAGGGGGGCCCAAAAACATTCAGTACTTC. Residues: CAWSVGGPKNIQYF.

The V call is TRBV20-1, the J call TRBJ1-1; D is ambiguous. The CDR3 is made up of 13 amino acids. V lost 8 bases and J lost 3, with 16 bases in between. The V gene's germline CDR1 is DFQATT and CDR2 SNEGSKA (reference sequence). The CDR3 DNA reads as TGCAGTCCCCCCCGAGGAAGGGACACTGAAGCTTTCTTT. This translates into CSPPRGRDTEAFF.

This clonotype came up once. The rearrangement joins TRBV10-3 to TRBJ1-2; TRBD1 agrees at 10 bases. The CDR3 has 14 amino acids. In germline, CDR1 is ENHRY, CDR2 SYGVKD. V lost 7 bases to trimming and J lost 7 bases; unmatched junction nucleotides: 9. This CDR3 reads CAINERQGATGYTF. The CDR3 DNA reads as TGTGCCATCAATGAACGACAGGGGGCAACTGGCTACACCTTC.

This clonotype was counted ten times or more. The rearrangement joins TRBV24-1 to TRBJ2-1; 10 nucleotides align to TRBD2. The V segment lost 2 bases and the J segment 8 bases; nucleotides outside the gene matches: 8. The CDR3 is 16 residues long. The germline gives CDR1 KGHDR, CDR2 SFDVKD. In DNA, the CDR3 is TGTGCCACCAGTGATTCATCTCTAGCGGGAGCCCATGAGCAGTTCTTC. Residues: CATSDSSLAGAHEQFF.

This clonotype was detected only a few times. The chain has TRBV20-1 and TRBJ1-1, with D possibly TRBD1 on 5 matching bases. The CDR3 runs 11 residues. The germline CDR1 and CDR2 sequences are DFQATT and SNEGSKA (reference sequence). V gave up 8 bases and J gave up 11 bases, with 18 bases separating them. The chain's CDR3 is CSTTRGKAAFF. CDR3 DNA: TGCAGTACCACCCGGGGCAAGGCGGCTTTCTTT.

This rearrangement joins TRBV20-1 to TRBJ2-3; 12 nucleotides line up with TRBD2. The junction had 9 bases not matched to a gene; V was cut back by 6 bases and J by 5 bases. The CDR3 extends over 15 amino acids. Germline CDR1 and CDR2: DFQATT and SNEGSKA (reference sequence). CDR3 sequence: CSAPLAGGLGDTQYF. The CDR3 DNA sequence: TGCAGTGCCCCCCTAGCGGGGGGGCTAGGAGATACGCAGTATTTT.

The V and J genes are TRBV2 and TRBJ2-3, with D possibly TRBD2 on 6 matching bases. Deletions cut 5 bases from V and 0 bases from J, with 9 bases between. Per the germline V gene, CDR1 is SNHLY and CDR2 is FYNNEI. The CDR3 extends over 14 amino acids. CDR3 nucleotide sequence: TGTGCCAGCAGTCCCGGGACTAGCACAGATACGCAGTATTTT. This translates into CASSPGTSTDTQYF.

This clonotype was seen only a few times. The chain has TRBV5-4 and TRBJ1-1; perhaps TRBD1 as D (6 bases). CDR3 length equals 15 residues. Trimming shortened V by 0 bases and J by 4 bases, and 13 bases separated the two germline ends. CDR1 and CDR2 (germline): SGHNT, YYREEE (reference sequence). CDR3 sequence: CASSLERGAGTEAFF. DNA of the CDR3: TGTGCCAGCAGCTTGGAGCGGGGGGCGGGCACTGAAGCTTTCTTT.

This clonotype appeared many times. The genes are TRBV11-2 and TRBJ2-5; TRBD2 is a possible D gene (5 bases). Trimming took 5 bases from V and 2 from J, leaving 9 bases between them. The CDR3 consists of 13 residues. In germline, CDR1 is SGHAT, CDR2 FQNNGV. CDR3 residues: CASSHERQETQYF. Written as DNA, the CDR3 is TGTGCCAGCAGCCACGAGCGGCAAGAGACCCAGTACTTC.

There are a few counts of this clonotype. The germline gene is not matched at one end of the junction; a read error may be the cause. The chain has TRBV7-9 and TRBJ2-7, with 9 bases lining up with TRBD1. CDR3 length: 12 residues. Germline loops: CDR1 SEHNR, CDR2 FQNEAQ (reference sequence). This CDR3 is CASSAADRGGNF. The DNA for the CDR3 is TGTGCCAGCAGCGCCGCGGACAGGGGAGGGAACTTC. Full variable domain (missing parts from reference TRBV7-9 and TRBJ2-7): DTGVSQNPRHKITKRGQNVTFRCDPISEHNRLYWYRQTLGQGPEFLTYFQNEAQLEKSRLLSDRFSAERPKGSFSTLEIQRTEQGDSAMYLCASSAADRGGNFGPGTRLTVT.

This clonotype has at least ten counts. The rearrangement links TRBV4-1 to TRBJ1-2, with 7 bases aligning to TRBD1. Germline V gene lookup returns CDR1 MGHRA and CDR2 YSYEKL. V lost 0 bases and J lost 1; bases outside the gene matches: 5. There are 16 residues in the CDR3. As DNA, the CDR3 is TGCGCCAGCAGCCAAGAAGTGACAGGGAGTAACTATGGCTACACCTTC. Its translation is CASSQEVTGSNYGYTF.

V is TRBV2 and J is TRBJ1-6, with 9 bases identical to TRBD1. This CDR3 is built from 15 residues. CDR1 and CDR2 from the germline V gene are SNHLY and FYNNEI. Trimming at V came to 6 bases and at J to 10 bases, leaving 10 bases not matched to a gene. DNA of the CDR3: TGTGCCAGCAGCGCCAGCGGACAGGGGCACTCACCCCTCCACTTT. Its protein is CASSASGQGHSPLHF.

This clonotype was seen more than once but under ten times. V is TRBV10-3 and J is TRBJ2-2, with no clear D. Germline CDR1 reads ENHRY; CDR2 reads SYGVKD. The CDR3 loop spans 12 amino acids. V gave up 2 bases and J gave up 6 bases, with 4 bases separating them. This CDR3 is CAISEEAGELFF. CDR3 DNA sequence: TGTGCCATCAGTGAGGAGGCCGGGGAGCTGTTTTTT.

This clonotype was seen more than once but under ten times. In DNA form, the CDR3 reads TGTGCCAGTAGTAGCGGCGGGGGGTTTTACACCGGGGAGCTGTTTTTT. Its protein is CASSSGGGFYTGELFF. J is TRBJ2-2 and V is TRBV19; 8 bases align to TRBD2. This CDR3 spans 16 amino acids. Germline CDR1 reads LNHDA; CDR2 reads SQIVND (reference sequence). V shed 4 bases, J shed 3 bases, and the junction held 7 bases outside the gene matches.